This record looks at one TCR beta chain sequence and its context. The data were obtained in a study of blood T cell repertoires in COVID-19. Original analysis: Nucleated cell counts were estimated from reference gene primer amplification. Data came from immunoSEQ multiplex PCR; TCRdb stores just in-frame clones and leaves some out. V and J calls and clone size follow that table, whereas D and trimming were derived from the DNA. The data hold a few hundred thousand clones, with more than 85% observed a single time. The sequenced material came from peripheral blood. The TCR was taken from a man aged 30 to 45 with acute or convalescent COVID-19.

The CDR3 nucleotides read TGTGCCAGCAGTTTTACGGGTACTAGCAATCAGCCCCAGCATTTT. This codes for CASSFTGTSNQPQHF. The chain is built from TRBV27 and TRBJ1-5, with D uncertain. V lost 3 bases and J 0 bases, leaving 9 bases between the germline ends. In germline, CDR1 is MNHEY, CDR2 SMNVEV (reference sequence). The length of the CDR3 is 15 residues.